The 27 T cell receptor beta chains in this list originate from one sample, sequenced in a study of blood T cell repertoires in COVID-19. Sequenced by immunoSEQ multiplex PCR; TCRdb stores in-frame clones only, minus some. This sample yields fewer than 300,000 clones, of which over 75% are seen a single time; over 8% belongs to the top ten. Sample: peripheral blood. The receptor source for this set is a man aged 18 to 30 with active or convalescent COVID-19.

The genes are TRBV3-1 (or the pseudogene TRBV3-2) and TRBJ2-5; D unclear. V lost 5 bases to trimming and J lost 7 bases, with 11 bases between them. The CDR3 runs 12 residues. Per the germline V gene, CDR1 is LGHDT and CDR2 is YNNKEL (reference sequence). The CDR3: CASSGSDGTQYF. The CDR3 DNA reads TGTGCCAGCAGCGGCTCAGATGGGACCCAGTACTTC.

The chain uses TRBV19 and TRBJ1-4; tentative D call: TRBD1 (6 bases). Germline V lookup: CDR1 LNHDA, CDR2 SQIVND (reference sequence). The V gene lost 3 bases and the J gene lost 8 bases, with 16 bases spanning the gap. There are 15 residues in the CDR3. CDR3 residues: CASSMWAGEGEKLFF. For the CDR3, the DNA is TGTGCCAGTAGTATGTGGGCAGGGGAAGGGGAAAAACTGTTTTTT. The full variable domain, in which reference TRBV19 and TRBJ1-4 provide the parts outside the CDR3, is DGGITQSPKYLFRKEGQNVTLSCEQNLNHDAMYWYRQDPGQGLRLIYYSQIVNDFQKGDIAEGYSVSREKKESFPLTVTSAQKNPTAFYLCASSMWAGEGEKLFFGSGTQLSVL.

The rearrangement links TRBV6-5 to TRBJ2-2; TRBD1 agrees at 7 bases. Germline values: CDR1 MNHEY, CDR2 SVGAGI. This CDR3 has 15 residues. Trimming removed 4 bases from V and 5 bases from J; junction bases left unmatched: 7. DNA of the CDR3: TGTGCCAGCAGTTCCAGAATACAGGGGACCGGGGAGCTGTTTTTT. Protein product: CASSSRIQGTGELFF.

The CDR3: CASSLSGGETQYF. CDR3 nucleotides: TGTGCCAGCAGCTTGTCCGGGGGGGAGACCCAGTACTTC. The chain links TRBV7-9 to TRBJ2-5; 7 nucleotides line up with TRBD2. Losses at the gene ends were 3 bases for V and 5 bases for J; bases not matched to a gene: 3. The CDR3 consists of 13 residues. In germline, CDR1 is SEHNR, CDR2 FQNEAQ (reference sequence).

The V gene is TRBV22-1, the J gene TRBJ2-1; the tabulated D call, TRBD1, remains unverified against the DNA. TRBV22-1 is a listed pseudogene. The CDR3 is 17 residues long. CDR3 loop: CPGSARPGTKRVDEQFF. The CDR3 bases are TGTCCTGGGAGCGCACGACCAGGGACAAAAAGGGTCGATGAGCAGTTCTTC.

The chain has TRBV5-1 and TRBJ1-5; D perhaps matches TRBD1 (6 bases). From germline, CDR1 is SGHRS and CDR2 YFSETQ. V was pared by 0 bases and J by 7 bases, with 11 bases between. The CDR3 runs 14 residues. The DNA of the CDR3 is TGCGCCAGCAGCTTGGATGGGGGCCGCCAGCCCCAGCATTTT. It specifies CASSLDGGRQPQHF.

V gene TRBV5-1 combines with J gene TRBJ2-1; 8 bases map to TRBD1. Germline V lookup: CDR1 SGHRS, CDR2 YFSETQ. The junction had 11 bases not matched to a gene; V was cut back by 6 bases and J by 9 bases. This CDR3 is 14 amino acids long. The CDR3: CASINLTGVGEQFF. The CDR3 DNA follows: TGCGCCAGCATCAATCTGACAGGGGTGGGTGAGCAGTTCTTC.

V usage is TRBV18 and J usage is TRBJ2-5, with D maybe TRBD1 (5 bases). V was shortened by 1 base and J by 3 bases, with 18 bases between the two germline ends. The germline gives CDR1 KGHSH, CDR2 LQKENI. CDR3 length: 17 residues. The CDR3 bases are TGTGCCAGCTCACCACGTATGACAGCACCTGAGGAAGAGACCCAGTACTTC. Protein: CASSPRMTAPEEETQYF.

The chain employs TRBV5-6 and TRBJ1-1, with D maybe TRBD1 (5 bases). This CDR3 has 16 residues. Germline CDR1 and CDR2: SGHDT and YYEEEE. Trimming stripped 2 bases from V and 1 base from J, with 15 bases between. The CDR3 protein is CASSFRTGQTNTEAFF. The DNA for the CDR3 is TGTGCCAGCAGCTTTAGGACCGGACAAACGAACACTGAAGCTTTCTTT. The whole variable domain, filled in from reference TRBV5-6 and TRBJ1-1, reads DAGVTQSPTHLIKTRGQQVTLRCSPKSGHDTVSWYQQALGQGPQFIFQYYEEEERQRGNFPDRFSGHQFPNYSSELNVNALLLGDSALYLCASSFRTGQTNTEAFFGQGTRLTVV.

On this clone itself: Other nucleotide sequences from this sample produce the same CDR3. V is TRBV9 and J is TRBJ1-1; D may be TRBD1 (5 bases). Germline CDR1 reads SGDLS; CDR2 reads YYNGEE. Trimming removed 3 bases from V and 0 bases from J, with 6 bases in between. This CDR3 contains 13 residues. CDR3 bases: TGTGCCAGCAGCGGGGGGGTGAACACTGAAGCTTTCTTT. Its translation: CASSGGVNTEAFF.

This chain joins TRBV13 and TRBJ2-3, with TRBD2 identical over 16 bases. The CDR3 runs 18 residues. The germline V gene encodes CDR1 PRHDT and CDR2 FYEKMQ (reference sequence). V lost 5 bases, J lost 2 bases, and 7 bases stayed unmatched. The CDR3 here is CASSPGLAGGLNTDTQYF. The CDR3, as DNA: TGTGCCAGCAGCCCGGGACTAGCGGGGGGGCTTAACACAGATACGCAGTATTTT.

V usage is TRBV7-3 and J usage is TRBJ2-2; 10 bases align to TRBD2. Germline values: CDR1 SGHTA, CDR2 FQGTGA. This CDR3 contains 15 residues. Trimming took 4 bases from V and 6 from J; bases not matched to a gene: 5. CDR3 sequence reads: CASSYSGGKAGELFF. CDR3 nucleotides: TGTGCCAGCAGCTATAGCGGGGGGAAGGCCGGGGAGCTGTTTTTT.

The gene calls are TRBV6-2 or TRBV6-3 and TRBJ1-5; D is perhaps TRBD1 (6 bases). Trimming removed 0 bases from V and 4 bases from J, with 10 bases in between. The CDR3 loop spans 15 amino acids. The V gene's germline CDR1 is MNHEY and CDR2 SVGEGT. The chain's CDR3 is CASSYSGQINQPQHF. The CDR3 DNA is TGTGCCAGCAGTTACTCCGGACAGATTAATCAGCCCCAGCATTTT.

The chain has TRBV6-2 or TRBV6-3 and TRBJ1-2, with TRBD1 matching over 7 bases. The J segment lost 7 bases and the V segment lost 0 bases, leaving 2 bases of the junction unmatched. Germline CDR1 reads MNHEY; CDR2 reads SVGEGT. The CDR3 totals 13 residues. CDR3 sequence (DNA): TGTGCCAGCAGTTACTCGACAGGGTTTGGCTACACCTTC. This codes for CASSYSTGFGYTF.

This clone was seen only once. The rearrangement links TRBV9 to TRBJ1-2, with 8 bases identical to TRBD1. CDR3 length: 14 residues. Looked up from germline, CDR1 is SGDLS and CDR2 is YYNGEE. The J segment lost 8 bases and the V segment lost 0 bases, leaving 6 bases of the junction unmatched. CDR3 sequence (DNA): TGTGCCAGCAGCGTAGCCCCAGGGGGCGAAGGCTACACCTTC. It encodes CASSVAPGGEGYTF.

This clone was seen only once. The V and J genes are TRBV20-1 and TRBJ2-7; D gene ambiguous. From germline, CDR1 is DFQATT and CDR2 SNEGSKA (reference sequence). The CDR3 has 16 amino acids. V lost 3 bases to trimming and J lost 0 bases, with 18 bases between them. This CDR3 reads CSASYSEAKSSYEQYF. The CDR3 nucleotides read TGCAGTGCTAGTTACTCCGAAGCAAAGAGCTCCTACGAGCAGTACTTC.

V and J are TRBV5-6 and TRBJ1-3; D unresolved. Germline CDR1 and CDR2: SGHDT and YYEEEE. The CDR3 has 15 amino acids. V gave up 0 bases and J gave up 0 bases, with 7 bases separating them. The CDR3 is CASSLGYLSGNTIYF. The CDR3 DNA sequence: TGTGCCAGCAGCTTGGGCTATCTCTCTGGAAACACCATATATTTT.

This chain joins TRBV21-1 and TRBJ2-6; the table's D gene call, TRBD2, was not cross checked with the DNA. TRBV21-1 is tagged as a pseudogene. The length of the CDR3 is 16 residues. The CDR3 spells CASSKRGRGGANVLTF. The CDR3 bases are TGTGCCAGCAGCAAGCGGGGGCGGGGGGGGGCCAACGTCCTGACTTTC.

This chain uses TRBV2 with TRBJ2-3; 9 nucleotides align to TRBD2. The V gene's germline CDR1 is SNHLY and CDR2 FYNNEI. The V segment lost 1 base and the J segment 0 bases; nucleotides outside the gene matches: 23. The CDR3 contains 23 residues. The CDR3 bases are TGTGCCAGCAGTGAAGTGGGCGCTTTCGAGACTAGCGGCGCGTCTTCTAGCACAGATACGCAGTATTTT. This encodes CASSEVGAFETSGASSSTDTQYF. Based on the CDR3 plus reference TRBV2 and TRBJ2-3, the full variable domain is EPEVTQTPSHQVTQMGQEVILRCVPISNHLYFYWYRQILGQKVEFLVSFYNNEISEKSEIFDDQFSVERPDGSNFTLKIRSTKLEDSAMYFCASSEVGAFETSGASSSTDTQYFGPGTRLTVL.

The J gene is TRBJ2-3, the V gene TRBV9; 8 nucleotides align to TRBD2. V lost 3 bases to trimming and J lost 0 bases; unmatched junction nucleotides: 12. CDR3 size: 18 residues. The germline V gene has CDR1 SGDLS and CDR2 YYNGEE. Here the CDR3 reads CASSGARGDQTSTDTQYF. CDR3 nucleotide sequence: TGTGCCAGCAGCGGTGCGCGGGGGGATCAAACAAGCACAGATACGCAGTATTTT.

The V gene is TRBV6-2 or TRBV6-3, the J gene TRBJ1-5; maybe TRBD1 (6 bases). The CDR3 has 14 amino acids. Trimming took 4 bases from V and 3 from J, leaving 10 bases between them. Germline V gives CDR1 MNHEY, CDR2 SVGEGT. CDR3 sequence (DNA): TGTGCCAGCAGTTCGACAGGTTTCAATCAGCCCCAGCATTTT. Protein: CASSSTGFNQPQHF.

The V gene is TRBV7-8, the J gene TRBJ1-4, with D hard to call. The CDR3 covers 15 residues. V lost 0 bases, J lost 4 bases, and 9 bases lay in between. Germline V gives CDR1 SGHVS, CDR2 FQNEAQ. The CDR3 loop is CASSLAIGSNEKLFF. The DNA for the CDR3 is TGTGCCAGCAGCTTAGCGATAGGGAGTAATGAAAAACTGTTTTTT.

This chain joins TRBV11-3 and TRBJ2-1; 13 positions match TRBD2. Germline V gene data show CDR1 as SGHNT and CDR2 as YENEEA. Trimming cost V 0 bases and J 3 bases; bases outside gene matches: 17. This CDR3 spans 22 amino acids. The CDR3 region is CASSLEWDTVETSGGLYNEQFF. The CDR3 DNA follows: TGTGCCAGCAGCTTAGAGTGGGACACAGTCGAGACTAGCGGGGGGCTCTACAATGAGCAGTTCTTC.

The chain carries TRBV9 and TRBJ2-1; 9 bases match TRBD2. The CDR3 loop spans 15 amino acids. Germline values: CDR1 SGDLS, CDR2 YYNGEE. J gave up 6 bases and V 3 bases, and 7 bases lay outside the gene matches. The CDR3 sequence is CASSEGGGASNEQFF. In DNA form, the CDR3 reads TGTGCCAGCAGCGAGGGCGGGGGGGCTAGCAATGAGCAGTTCTTC.

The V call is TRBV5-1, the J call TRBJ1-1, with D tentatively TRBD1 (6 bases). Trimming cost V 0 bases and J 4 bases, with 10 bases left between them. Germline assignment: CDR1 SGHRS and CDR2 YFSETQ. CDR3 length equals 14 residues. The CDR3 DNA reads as TGCGCCAGCAGCTTGGGGGACACCCGCACTGAAGCTTTCTTT. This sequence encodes CASSLGDTRTEAFF.

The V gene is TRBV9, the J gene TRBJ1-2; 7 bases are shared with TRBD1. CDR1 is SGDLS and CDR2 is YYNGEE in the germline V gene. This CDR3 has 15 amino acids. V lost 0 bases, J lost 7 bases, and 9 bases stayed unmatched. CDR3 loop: CASSVAGRGLRGYTF. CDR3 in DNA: TGTGCCAGCAGCGTAGCCGGCAGGGGGTTGCGTGGCTACACCTTC.

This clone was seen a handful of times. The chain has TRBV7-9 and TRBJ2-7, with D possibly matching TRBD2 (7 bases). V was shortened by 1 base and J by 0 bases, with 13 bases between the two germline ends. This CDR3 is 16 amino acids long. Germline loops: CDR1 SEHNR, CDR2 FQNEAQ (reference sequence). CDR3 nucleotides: TGTGCCAGCAGCTTAGTCGGGGGGCGGTTCTCCTACGAGCAGTACTTC. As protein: CASSLVGGRFSYEQYF.